Below, one T cell receptor beta chain is given with its context. The target antigen is unknown. The assay was immunoSEQ multiplex PCR, and TCRdb's table has in-frame clones only and misses some. The data show around 82,000 clones, about 86% seen once. Looked up from germline, CDR1 is SGHNT and CDR2 is YYREEE (reference sequence). This CDR3 has 14 amino acids. V lost 4 bases and J 2 bases, leaving 12 bases between the germline ends. The data derive from a study of OX40 agonist ivuxolimab in advanced cancers. Study outcomes and limitations: Both blood CD4+ and CD8+ T cells showed clonal growth by week 6 at 0.1 to 3.0 mg/kg.

The receptor comes from an adult with an advanced solid tumor such as melanoma, head and neck, liver or kidney cancer. The chain recombines TRBV5-4 with TRBJ1-1; a possible D gene is TRBD1 (5 bases). Sequences were derived from CD4+ or CD8+ T cells sorted from blood, sampled in a trial of the OX40 agonist ivuxolimab. CDR3 bases: TGTGCCAGCAGCCTCCCCGGGGGAAACACTGAAGCTTTCTTT. Translated: CASSLPGGNTEAFF.